This passage covers 8 T cell receptor beta chains from one sample sequenced in a study of shared clonotypes between healthy human individuals. This table comes from immunoSEQ multiplex PCR, and its TCRdb copy is limited to in-frame clones, with some not included. Of about 480,000 clones listed, about four fifths were seen once; the top ten hold 10% to 15%. Sample: PBMCs. The receptors come from a middle-aged woman in good health. Some clones in this sample may be carry-over from other donors' samples.

The V gene is TRBV14, the J gene TRBJ2-5; TRBD1 matches at 7 bases. CDR3 size: 15 residues. Germline CDR1 SGHDN, CDR2 FVKESK. V was clipped by 2 bases and J by 5 bases; unmatched bases: 8. The CDR3 nucleotides read TGTGCCAGCAGCCAAAGACAGGGATGGGGGGAGACCCAGTACTTC. The encoded protein is CASSQRQGWGETQYF.

The V and J genes are TRBV4-1 and TRBJ2-4; D is unclear. The length of the CDR3 is 15 residues. The ends were cut back, 4 bases at V and 0 bases at J, with 10 bases in the middle. Germline assignment: CDR1 MGHRA and CDR2 YSYEKL. The CDR3 sequence: CASSLGPLAKNIQYF. The CDR3 DNA sequence: TGCGCCAGCAGCCTCGGACCCCTAGCCAAAAACATTCAGTACTTC.

Comments on this clone: The sample contains more than one DNA sequence encoding this CDR3. The V gene is TRBV9, the J gene TRBJ2-7; possible D gene TRBD2, 6 bases. Germline lookup yields CDR1 SGDLS and CDR2 YYNGEE. Trimming removed 0 bases from V and 0 bases from J, with 10 bases in between. The CDR3 contains 15 residues. CDR3 nucleotide sequence: TGTGCCAGCAGCGTAGCCGGGGGTAGCTCCTACGAGCAGTACTTC. Its protein is CASSVAGGSSYEQYF.

The rearrangement links TRBV5-4 to TRBJ1-4; the match to TRBD1 covers 7 bases. Germline V gene sequence: CDR1 SGHNT, CDR2 YYREEE (reference sequence). CDR3 length equals 14 residues. After removal of 3 bases from V and 7 bases from J, the junction contained 6 bases not matched to a gene. The CDR3 loop is CASSSDRPGEKLFF. CDR3 nucleotide sequence: TGTGCCAGCAGCTCGGACAGGCCGGGTGAAAAACTGTTTTTT.

The V call is TRBV5-1, the J call TRBJ2-5, with D perhaps assigned TRBD1 or TRBD2 (7 bases each). Deletions cut 3 bases from V and 3 bases from J, with 12 bases between. CDR1 and CDR2 from the germline V gene are SGHRS and YFSETQ. There are 14 residues in the CDR3. CDR3 sequence reads: CASSSTGREETQYF. The DNA for the CDR3 is TGCGCCAGCAGCTCGACAGGGAGGGAAGAGACCCAGTACTTC.

The genes are TRBV7-2 and TRBJ1-1; D is ambiguous. The ends were cut back, 2 bases at V and 5 bases at J, with 6 bases in the middle. Germline V gives CDR1 SGHTA, CDR2 FQGNSA. The CDR3 runs 12 residues. Written as DNA, the CDR3 is TGTGCCAGCAGCTTAAGGGAGACTGAAGCTTTCTTT. Protein product: CASSLRETEAFF.

The chain is built from TRBV29-1 and TRBJ1-1; TRBD1 might be the D (5 bases). Trimming cost V 7 bases and J 1 base, with 13 bases left between them. The germline CDR1 and CDR2 sequences are SQVTM and ANQGSEA. This CDR3 is built from 13 residues. The CDR3 loop reads CSAILTGNTEAFF. CDR3 DNA sequence: TGCAGCGCTATTCTTACAGGGAACACTGAAGCTTTCTTT.

The table lists this clone with a count of one. The V and J genes are TRBV15 and TRBJ1-1, with D possibly matching TRBD1 (6 bases). The germline gives CDR1 LNHNV, CDR2 YYDKDF (reference sequence). V lost 6 bases to trimming and J lost 1 base, with 15 bases between them. The CDR3 sequence is 15 residues long. CDR3 sequence reads: CATRLKTGSNTEAFF. In nucleotides, the CDR3 is TGTGCCACCAGGCTTAAGACAGGTTCGAACACTGAAGCTTTCTTT. Looking up the rest from reference TRBV15 and TRBJ1-1 gives the full variable domain: DAMVIQNPRYQVTQFGKPVTLSCSQTLNHNVMYWYQQKSSQAPKLLFHYYDKDFNNEADTPDNFQSRRPNTSFCFLDIRSPGLGDTAMYLCATRLKTGSNTEAFFGQGTRLTVV.